This T cell receptor (beta chain) was captured by sequencing in a study of T cells in Graves' hyperthyroidism and ophthalmopathy. Between the trimmed V and J ends, which lost 1 base and 1 base, there was a span of 19 bases. CDR1 is MGHRA, CDR2 YSYEKL, per germline. This CDR3 region has 18 residues. This clonotype was found a few times. As yet, its antigen is unknown. Amplified regions were TCR beta CDR3 sequences from RNA transcripts. HTBI primers were used for first-round RT-PCR of the TCR CDR3. TCRdb used MiXCR to reprocess the multiplex PCR reads, holding one entry per CDR3 protein. The table records about 640,000 distinct CDR3 sequences, about a fifth of them present only once. Study-wide findings and caveats: The authors' 13 V-J model separated ophthalmopathy from stable hyperthyroidism. Blood held most thyroid clonotypes expanded above 0.001 frequency.

Ophthalmopathy in the patients scored at least 3 on Clinical Activity Score and at least 4 on NOSPECS grade, lasting under 3 months. Criteria for exclusion of patients were uncontrolled infection, other autoimmune disease, pregnancy or lactation. The sample was blood. This clonotype originated in a man in his thirties or forties with Graves' ophthalmopathy. V usage is TRBV4-1 and J usage is TRBJ1-1; no clear D gene. CDR3 loop: CASSQGMGSYVKNTEAFF. The CDR3 region has the DNA TGCGCCAGCAGCCAAGGAATGGGCTCTTATGTGAAGAACACTGAAGCTTTCTTT.